This TCR beta chain was sequenced during a study of patients and donors after allogeneic stem cell transplantation. TCRdb re-derived calls from the RT-PCR reads in MiXCR, one entry per CDR3 protein. In the table there are 25,000 or so distinct CDR3 sequences, 6.5% to 10% of which are singletons. The table lists this clonotype with many counts. The CDR3 is 15 residues long. Germline assignment: CDR1 ENHRY and CDR2 SYGVKD. Trimming stripped 5 bases from V and 1 base from J, with 14 bases between. This TCR derives from a human donor who was either an allogeneic HSCT recipient or a stem cell or donor lymphocyte infusion donor (not recorded which). It is not recorded whose cells these are; they may come from a transplant donor. The chain joins TRBV10-3 to TRBJ2-5, with D tentatively TRBD1 or TRBD2 (5 bases each). The sample taken for sequencing was blood, either unsorted or a sorted T cell fraction (not recorded which). The CDR3 region has the DNA TGTGCCATCAGTCCGGGGACCCCGGGCCAAGAGACCCAGTACTTC. Its translation is CAISPGTPGQETQYF.